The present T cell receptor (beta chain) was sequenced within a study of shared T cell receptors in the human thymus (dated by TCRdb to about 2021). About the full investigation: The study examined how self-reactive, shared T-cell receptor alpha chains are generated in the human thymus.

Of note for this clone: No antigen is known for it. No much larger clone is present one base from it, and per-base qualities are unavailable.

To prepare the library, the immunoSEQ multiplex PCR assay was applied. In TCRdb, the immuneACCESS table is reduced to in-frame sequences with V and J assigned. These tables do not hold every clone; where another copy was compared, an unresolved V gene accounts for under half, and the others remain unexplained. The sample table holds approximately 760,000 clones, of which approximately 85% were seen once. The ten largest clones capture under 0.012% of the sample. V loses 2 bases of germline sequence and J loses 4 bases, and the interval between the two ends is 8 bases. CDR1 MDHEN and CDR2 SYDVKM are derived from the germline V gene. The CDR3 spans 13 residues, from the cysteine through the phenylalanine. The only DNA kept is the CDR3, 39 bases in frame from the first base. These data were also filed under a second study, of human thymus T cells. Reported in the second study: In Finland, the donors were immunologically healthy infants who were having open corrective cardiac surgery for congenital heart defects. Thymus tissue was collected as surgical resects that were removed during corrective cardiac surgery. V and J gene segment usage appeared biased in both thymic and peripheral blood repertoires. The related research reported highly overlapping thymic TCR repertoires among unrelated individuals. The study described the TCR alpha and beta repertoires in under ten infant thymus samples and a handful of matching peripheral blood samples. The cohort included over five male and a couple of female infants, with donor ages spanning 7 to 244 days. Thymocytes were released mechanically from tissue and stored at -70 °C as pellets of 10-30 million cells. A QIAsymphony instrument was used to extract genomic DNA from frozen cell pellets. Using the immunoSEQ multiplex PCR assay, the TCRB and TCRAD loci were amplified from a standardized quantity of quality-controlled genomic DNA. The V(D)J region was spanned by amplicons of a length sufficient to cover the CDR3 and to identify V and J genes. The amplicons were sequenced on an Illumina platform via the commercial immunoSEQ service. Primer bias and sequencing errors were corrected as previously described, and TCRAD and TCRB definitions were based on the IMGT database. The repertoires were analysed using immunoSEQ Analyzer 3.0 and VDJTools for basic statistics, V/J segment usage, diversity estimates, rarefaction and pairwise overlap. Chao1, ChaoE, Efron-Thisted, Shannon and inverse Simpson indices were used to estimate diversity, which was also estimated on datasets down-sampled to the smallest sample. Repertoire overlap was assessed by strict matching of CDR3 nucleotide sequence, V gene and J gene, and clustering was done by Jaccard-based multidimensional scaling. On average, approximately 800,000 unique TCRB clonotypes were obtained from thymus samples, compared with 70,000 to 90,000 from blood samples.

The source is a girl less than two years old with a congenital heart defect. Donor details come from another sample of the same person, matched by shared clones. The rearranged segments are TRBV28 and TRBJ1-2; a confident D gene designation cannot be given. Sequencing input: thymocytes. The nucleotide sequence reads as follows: TGTGCCAGCAGTTTAGTGGCTTTCTATGGCTACACCTTC. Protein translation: CASSLVAFYGYTF.